This is a list of T cell receptor beta chains from one sample in a study of cytomegalovirus exposure and HLA in healthy donors. Clones were sequenced by immunoSEQ multiplex PCR, and TCRdb holds only the in-frame ones, with some missing. The data contain about 200,000 clones, 70% to 80% of them seen just once; the ten biggest clones take up approximately 4.4%. Sequenced sample: PBMCs. Receptors were obtained from a woman aged 30 to 39 in good health and CMV-seropositive. Each CDR3 is given with its conserved first and last residue. The order of the fields is D gene, clone size, V gene, J gene, CDR3 protein, CDR3 DNA. A D gene is named only where the DNA matches it firmly. Rows give clone size only sometimes, using once, few, many, or a class for an expanded clone.

-	-	TRBV6-1	TRBJ1-2	CASRTGYGYTF	TGTGCCAGCAGGACAGGCTATGGCTACACCTTC
TRBD2	-	TRBV10-2	TRBJ2-1	CASRLAGGNNEQFF	TGCGCCAGCCGCCTAGCGGGAGGTAACAATGAGCAGTTCTTC
-	-	TRBV7-9	TRBJ2-4	CASSLPRGPLRNIQYF	TGTGCCAGCAGCCTTCCCCGGGGTCCTCTGCGAAACATTCAGTACTTC
-	-	TRBV5-1	TRBJ2-2	CASSLVPGGTTNTGELFF	TGCGCCAGCAGCTTGGTCCCCGGGGGAACGACGAACACCGGGGAGCTGTTTTTT
-	-	TRBV7-2	TRBJ2-3	CASSLAPGSPDTQYF	TGTGCCAGCAGCTTAGCCCCGGGGTCGCCAGATACGCAGTATTTT
-	-	TRBV5-1	TRBJ2-3	CASSLEQGFDTQYF	TGCGCCAGCAGCTTGGAACAGGGTTTTGATACGCAGTATTTT
TRBD1	-	TRBV4-3	TRBJ2-2	CASSHPGQGARWTGELFF	TGCGCCAGCAGCCACCCCGGACAGGGGGCTCGCTGGACCGGGGAGCTGTTTTTT
-	-	TRBV19	TRBJ1-5	CASNFRWSNQPQHF	TGTGCCAGTAATTTTCGGTGGAGCAATCAGCCCCAGCATTTT
TRBD1	-	TRBV15	TRBJ1-1	CATSRERGTGATEAFF	TGTGCCACCAGCAGAGAACGCGGGACAGGAGCCACTGAAGCTTTCTTT
-	-	TRBV19	TRBJ2-1	CASSPLSYNEQFF	TGTGCCAGTAGCCCCCTCTCCTACAATGAGCAGTTCTTC
TRBD1	once	TRBV4-3	TRBJ2-7	CASSQEGDRGSSEQYF	TGCGCCAGCAGCCAAGAGGGGGACAGGGGTTCGAGCGAGCAGTACTTC
TRBD1	once	TRBV29-1	TRBJ2-7	CSVETGGNEQYF	TGCAGCGTTGAAACAGGGGGCAACGAGCAGTACTTC
-	-	TRBV5-6	TRBJ1-1	CASSLVRGSNTEAFF	TGTGCCAGCAGCTTGGTAAGGGGGTCGAACACTGAAGCTTTCTTT
TRBD2	few	TRBV2	TRBJ2-7	CASSGGRLAGYGEQYF	TGTGCCAGCAGTGGGGGCCGACTAGCGGGATATGGCGAGCAGTACTTC
TRBD2	-	TRBV4-3	TRBJ2-1	CASSKRLAGVSVDEQFF	TGCGCCAGCAGCAAAAGACTAGCGGGAGTTTCTGTCGATGAGCAGTTCTTC
TRBD2	-	TRBV6-5	TRBJ2-7	CASSYSIGGGNEQYF	TGTGCCAGCAGTTACTCGATCGGGGGGGGTAACGAGCAGTACTTC
-	-	TRBV7-8	TRBJ2-7	CASSLGGSFEQYF	TGTGCCAGCAGCCTAGGAGGCTCTTTCGAGCAGTACTTC
TRBD1	-	TRBV9	TRBJ2-1	CASSVETGGEQFF	TGTGCCAGCAGCGTTGAGACAGGGGGTGAGCAGTTCTTC